This T cell receptor beta chain appears in the sequencing data of a study of OX40 agonist ivuxolimab in advanced cancers. Context from the whole study: Ivuxolimab was a fully human IgG2 agonistic monoclonal antibody targeting the costimulatory receptor OX40 (CD134). The paper reports the monotherapy dose-escalation portion (N of about 54 patients) of the phase I ivuxolimab trial. In the dose-escalation cohort, approximately 82% of patients were male, and the mean age was 60 years with a range of about 20 to 79. Partial responses occurred in three dose-escalation patients: two with cutaneous melanoma and one with hepatocellular carcinoma. Peripheral TCRbeta sequencing aimed to test whether ivuxolimab altered TCR sequence diversity and caused clonal T-cell expansion. Of the roughly 52 dose-escalation patients, hepatocellular carcinoma was present in approximately 20, melanoma in about 15, renal cell carcinoma in 9 and head and neck cancer in 9. Intravenous ivuxolimab was administered to patients every 2 weeks at six dose levels: 0.01, 0.1, 0.3, 1.5, 3 and 10 mg/kg. Patients were allowed to have had prior anti-PD-1, anti-PD-L1 or anti-CTLA-4 therapy, and approximately 41% of the dose-escalation patients had previously received checkpoint inhibitors. The full study reports these points: Antigen specificity was not determined for the clonally expanded peripheral T cells. Low levels of normalized T-cell clonal expansion were also shown by some nonresponding patients. At doses of 0.1 to 3.0 mg/kg, clonal expansion of both CD4+ and CD8+ T cells in blood was seen between baseline and week 6. In the 0.1-3.0 mg/kg groups, partial responders had among the lowest normalized peripheral clonal expansion, particularly in CD8+ T cells. After ivuxolimab, expanded clones were on average more numerous among CD8+ T cells than among CD4+ T cells.

The CDR3 sequence holds 14 residues, the cysteine and phenylalanine included. The CDR3 DNA has 42 bases and is translated from base 1. From the germline V gene (reference sequence), CDR1 is PRHDT and CDR2 is FYEKMQ. V lost 4 bases and J lost 2 bases; the stretch between them is 12 bases long. Patients with a history of autoimmune disease or receiving systemic immunosuppression were excluded from the trial. Peripheral blood for TCR sequencing was drawn from every dose cohort at baseline, at cycle 4 day 1 and at cycle 7 day 1. Samples came from an open-label, multicenter, first-in-human phase I dose-escalation trial of ivuxolimab. The trial enrolled adults with locally advanced or metastatic head and neck squamous cell, hepatocellular, melanoma or renal cell carcinoma. Before TCR sequencing, CD4+ T cells and CD8+ T cells were sorted from peripheral blood as separate populations. To sequence the TCRbeta CDR3 region, genomic DNA was isolated from the sorted cells. TCRbeta CDR3 regions were sequenced using the immunoSEQ Assay. Here the immuneACCESS table is served through TCRdb, limited to in-frame sequences with V and J called. Missing clones are a known gap in these copies; in checked studies unresolved V genes cover under half, and the rest lacks a known reason. The sample records about 20,000 clones, 70% to 90% of which are singletons. The ten largest account for around 52% of the sample.

In regard to this clone: The antigen it binds to is not known. The input lacks base qualities; no much larger clone sits a single base away.

The sample consisted of CD4+ or CD8+ T cells sorted from blood, taken in a trial of the OX40 agonist ivuxolimab. The rearrangement combines TRBV13 with TRBJ2-7, with TRBD1 perhaps the D gene, on 6 matching bases. This receptor was obtained from an adult with an advanced solid tumor such as melanoma, head and neck, liver or kidney cancer. The sequenced DNA: TGTGCCAGCAGCTCACAGGGTGAAGCCTACGAGCAGTACTTC. Translation gives CASSSQGEAYEQYF.